This T cell receptor beta chain was recorded in a study of siplizumab effects on memory and regulatory T cells. Study-wide results and caveats: Reactions containing siplizumab showed mappable alloreactive CD4+ clones averaging approximately 73% Treg-derived, versus 25% to 30% in controls. Among sequences traceable to unstimulated CD4+ memory cells, alloreactive ones were significantly reduced by siplizumab.

Libraries were prepared by immunoSEQ multiplex PCR; TCRdb keeps only in-frame clonotypes and omits some of them. The sample has 99,000 or so clones, 85% to 95% seen once. Germline V lookup: CDR1 GTSNPN, CDR2 SVGIG (reference sequence). The ends were cut back, 7 bases at V and 0 bases at J, with 10 bases in the middle. The CDR3 spans 14 residues. Regarding this clone: Antigen unknown.

The J gene is TRBJ2-6, the V gene TRBV30; D remains ambiguous. This TCR was sampled from a human donor in good health. Sequenced input: Tregs sorted from blood. The CDR3 loop is CASDKSSGANVLTF. The CDR3 DNA reads TGTGCCTCCGACAAGAGCTCTGGGGCCAACGTCCTGACTTTC.